This T cell receptor (beta chain) is from a study of cytomegalovirus exposure and HLA in healthy donors. Study results and caveats: Further analysis was carried out later, and it showed several of the most significant clusters appearing linked to common viral pathogens. Several V segments, TRBV6-2 and TRBV6-3 among them, could not be told apart and were dropped.

Details on this clone: Its specificity is not known.

Germline lookup yields CDR1 SGDLS and CDR2 YYNGEE. The CDR3 totals 15 residues. The V end was cut by 2 bases, the J end by 2 bases, with 11 bases between. 13 Jbeta primers and 60 Vbeta primers were used for the PCR. Some clones are missing from TCRdb's copy, which holds only in-frame ones; the method was immunoSEQ multiplex PCR. The sample yields some 69,000 clones, 65% to 70% seen once. The receptor was derived from a male donor in good health and CMV-seropositive. This chain connects TRBV9 to TRBJ1-3; D might be TRBD1 (5 bases). Sequences were obtained from PBMCs. Here the CDR3 reads CASSVQGITGNTIYF. In DNA form, the CDR3 reads TGTGCCAGCAGCGTTCAGGGTATTACTGGAAACACCATATATTTT.